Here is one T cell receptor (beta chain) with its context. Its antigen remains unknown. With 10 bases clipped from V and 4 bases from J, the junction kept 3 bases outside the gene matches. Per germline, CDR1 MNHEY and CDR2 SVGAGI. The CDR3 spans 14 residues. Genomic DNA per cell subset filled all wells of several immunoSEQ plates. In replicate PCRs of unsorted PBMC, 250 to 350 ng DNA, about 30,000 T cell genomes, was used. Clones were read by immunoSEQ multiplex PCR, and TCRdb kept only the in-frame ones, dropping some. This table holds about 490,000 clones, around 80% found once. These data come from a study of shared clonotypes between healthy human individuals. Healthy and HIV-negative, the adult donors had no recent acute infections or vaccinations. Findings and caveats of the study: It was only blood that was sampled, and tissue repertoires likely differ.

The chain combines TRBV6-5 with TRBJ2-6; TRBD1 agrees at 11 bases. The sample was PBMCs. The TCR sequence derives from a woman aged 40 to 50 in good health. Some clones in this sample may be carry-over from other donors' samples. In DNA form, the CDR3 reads TGTGCCATCGGACAGGGGGCAGGGGCCAACGTCCTGACTTTC. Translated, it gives CAIGQGAGANVLTF.